Following are 20 T cell receptor beta chains from one sample sequenced in a study of memory CD4+ T cells and cytomegalovirus serostatus. TCRdb's copy holds only in-frame clones and misses some; the assay was immunoSEQ multiplex PCR. The table lists over 60,000 clones, roughly three quarters of them singletons, with 0.88% in the top ten. Single viable CD3+CD4+CD8-CD45RO+ cells were sorted as the memory CD4+ T cells. The sequenced sample was memory CD4+ T cells from blood. These receptor sequences come from an adult in good health and CMV-seronegative.

V gene TRBV6-5 combines with J gene TRBJ1-5; D possibly corresponds to TRBD1 (5 bases). The germline gives CDR1 MNHEY, CDR2 SVGAGI. CDR3 size: 14 residues. The germline V and J ends were trimmed by 7 bases and 5 bases, with 15 bases remaining between them. CDR3 coding DNA: TGTGCCAGCACCTCACGGGGGGGGGATCAGCCCCAGCATTTT. Encoded protein: CASTSRGGDQPQHF.

The chain combines TRBV13 with TRBJ1-1, with unresolved D. Germline V gene sequence: CDR1 PRHDT, CDR2 FYEKMQ (reference sequence). The CDR3 consists of 10 residues. Trimming cost V 4 bases and J 11 bases, with 8 bases left between them. CDR3 in DNA: TGTGCCAGCAGCTCAAATGAGGCTTTCTTT. This gives the protein CASSSNEAFF.

V and J are TRBV27 and TRBJ2-2; a possible D gene is TRBD2 (7 bases). Germline V gene data show CDR1 as MNHEY and CDR2 as SMNVEV (reference sequence). CDR3 length: 16 amino acids. V lost 0 bases and J lost 7, with 15 bases in between. CDR3 residues: CASSLSIRGAGGELFF. CDR3 in DNA: TGTGCCAGCAGTTTATCGATACGGGGGGCGGGCGGGGAGCTGTTTTTT.

DNA for the CDR3: TGCGCCAGCAGCTTGGCTGGGTTGGGGAACACCGGGGAGCTGTTTTTT. As protein: CASSLAGLGNTGELFF. V gene TRBV5-1 combines with J gene TRBJ2-2; no reliable D call. Germline V gene sequence: CDR1 SGHRS, CDR2 YFSETQ. The CDR3 is 16 residues long. The V end was cut by 0 bases, the J end by 1 base, with 10 bases between.

About this clone itself: Distinct nucleotide sequences in the sample also encode this CDR3. The chain carries TRBV18 and TRBJ2-5; the D is unclear. V gave up 5 bases and J gave up 0 bases, with 1 base separating them. The CDR3 spans 11 residues. Looked up from germline, CDR1 is KGHSH and CDR2 is LQKENI. The CDR3 DNA sequence: TGTGCCAGCTCATACCAAGAGACCCAGTACTTC. Encoded protein: CASSYQETQYF.

The gene calls are TRBV28 and TRBJ1-2; possible D gene TRBD1, 6 bases. The CDR3 consists of 13 residues. Germline loops: CDR1 MDHEN, CDR2 SYDVKM. Trimming took off 10 bases at V and 4 bases at J, with 16 bases between the two ends. For the CDR3, the DNA is TGTGCCATTGACGGGGGGCAGGGCTATGGCTACACCTTC. Translation: CAIDGGQGYGYTF.

This clone was observed a handful of times. The chain joins TRBV5-1 to TRBJ1-1; D gene uncertain. This CDR3 is built from 15 residues. Trimming stripped 0 bases from V and 1 base from J, with 10 bases between. Per the germline V gene, CDR1 is SGHRS and CDR2 is YFSETQ. The CDR3 DNA reads as TGCGCCAGCAGCTTGGGCTCCTCGACGAACACTGAAGCTTTCTTT. Residues: CASSLGSSTNTEAFF.

CDR3 DNA: TGTGCCAGCATCCTCTCCTACGAGCAGTACTTC. This sequence encodes CASILSYEQYF. The chain links TRBV6-1 to TRBJ2-7; no firm D call. The V and J ends lost 7 bases and 0 bases respectively, with 4 bases between them. The length of the CDR3 is 11 residues. Germline loops: CDR1 MNHNS, CDR2 SASEGT.

The chain links TRBV7-2 to TRBJ1-5; 9 bases line up with TRBD1. Germline CDR1 is SGHTA and CDR2 is FQGNSA. CDR3 size: 14 residues. With V trimmed by 4 bases and J by 5 bases, 3 bases remained unmatched. CDR3 protein: CASSSGQGHQPQHF. In DNA, the CDR3 is TGTGCCAGCAGCTCGGGACAGGGTCATCAGCCCCAGCATTTT. Looking up the rest from reference TRBV7-2 and TRBJ1-5 gives the full variable domain: GAGVSQSPSNKVTEKGKDVELRCDPISGHTALYWYRQSLGQGLEFLIYFQGNSAPDKSGLPSDRFSAERTGGSVSTLTIQRTQQEDSAVYLCASSSGQGHQPQHFGDGTRLSIL.

The CDR3 here is CASSVAGSLSTDTQYF. The CDR3 nucleotides are TGTGCCAGCAGCGTAGCGGGTAGCCTATCAACAGATACGCAGTATTTT. The rearrangement uses TRBV9 and TRBJ2-3; D is ambiguous. V dropped 0 bases and J dropped 3 bases, with 14 bases sitting between them. This CDR3 spans 16 amino acids. Germline values: CDR1 SGDLS, CDR2 YYNGEE.

This clone was seen once. The chain has TRBV5-1 and TRBJ2-7, with D unresolved. Germline-derived CDR1 and CDR2 are SGHRS and YFSETQ. The CDR3 extends over 14 amino acids. The V and J ends lost 0 bases and 2 bases respectively, with 9 bases between them. The CDR3 DNA is TGCGCCAGCAGCTTGGGGGCACAGACCTACGAGCAGTACTTC. Translation gives CASSLGAQTYEQYF.

The rearrangement joins TRBV4-3 to TRBJ1-1; D unresolved. The CDR3 loop spans 14 amino acids. Looked up from germline, CDR1 is LGHNA and CDR2 is YSLEER. V dropped 1 base and J dropped 0 bases, with 6 bases sitting between them. The CDR3 is CASSQVGMNTEAFF. For the CDR3, the DNA is TGCGCCAGCAGCCAAGTCGGAATGAACACTGAAGCTTTCTTT.

DNA of the CDR3: TGTGCCACCACCCCGGGTAGCGGGAGAAGAGTAGAGACCCAGTACTTC. It yields the protein CATTPGSGRRVETQYF. V gene TRBV7-6 combines with J gene TRBJ2-5, with 9 bases matching TRBD2. V was clipped by 10 bases and J by 4 bases; unmatched bases: 16. The CDR3 runs to 16 residues. The germline V gene has CDR1 SGHVS and CDR2 FNYEAQ.

V gene TRBV28 combines with J gene TRBJ1-5; possible D gene TRBD1, 5 bases. The V and J ends lost 3 bases and 1 base respectively, with 10 bases between them. Germline lookup yields CDR1 MDHEN and CDR2 SYDVKM. This CDR3 spans 15 amino acids. In nucleotides, the CDR3 is TGTGCCAGCAGTTTGGCAGGGCTGAGCAATCAGCCCCAGCATTTT. It codes for CASSLAGLSNQPQHF.

The CDR3 DNA is TGTGCCAGCAGTTTCCGACAGGGCGGCTACACCTTC. This gives the protein CASSFRQGGYTF. V and J are TRBV6-5 and TRBJ1-2, with 7 bases lining up with TRBD1. This CDR3 is built from 12 residues. V lost 4 bases and J lost 8; bases outside the gene matches: 4. Germline values: CDR1 MNHEY, CDR2 SVGAGI.

V and J are TRBV6-1 and TRBJ1-3; D gene ambiguous. Germline lookup yields CDR1 MNHNS and CDR2 SASEGT. The V end lost 2 bases, the J end lost 0 bases, and 5 bases lay between the germline ends. The CDR3 is 14 amino acids. The CDR3 region is CASSERPSGNTIYF. CDR3 bases: TGTGCCAGCAGTGAAAGGCCCTCTGGAAACACCATATATTTT.

This clone appeared a single time. V gene TRBV5-1 combines with J gene TRBJ1-4, with D uncertain. The CDR3 is 13 residues long. Trimming pared 4 bases from V and 7 bases from J, leaving 11 bases between. The V gene's germline CDR1 is SGHRS and CDR2 YFSETQ. CDR3: CASSREVGEKLFF. The CDR3 DNA follows: TGCGCCAGCAGCAGGGAGGTTGGTGAAAAACTGTTTTTT.

The chain recombines TRBV5-1 with TRBJ2-7, with TRBD2 matching 9 bases. CDR3 length: 16 residues. Unmatched junction bases numbered 5, after V lost 1 base and J lost 0 bases. The germline V gene encodes CDR1 SGHRS and CDR2 YFSETQ. The CDR3 nucleotides are TGCGCCAGCAGCTTGTATCTAGCGGGAAGCTCCTACGAGCAGTACTTC. Translated, it gives CASSLYLAGSSYEQYF.

This clone has only a few counts. The rearrangement joins TRBV29-1 to TRBJ2-3; weak D call: TRBD2 (6 bases). CDR3 size: 14 residues. Trimming cost V 4 bases and J 1 base, with 12 bases left between them. The germline V gene encodes CDR1 SQVTM and CDR2 ANQGSEA. Here the CDR3 DNA reads TGCAGCGTTGCAACTAGCATCCGCACAGATACGCAGTATTTT. Protein product: CSVATSIRTDTQYF.

The chain joins TRBV7-9 to TRBJ1-1; 9 bases line up with TRBD1. V lost 1 base, J lost 1 base, and 7 bases stayed unmatched. Germline-derived CDR1 and CDR2 are SEHNR and FQNEAQ (reference sequence). This CDR3 has 17 residues. The CDR3: CASSLGPGTGTNTEAFF. CDR3 DNA sequence: TGTGCCAGCAGCTTAGGACCCGGGACAGGGACGAACACTGAAGCTTTCTTT.